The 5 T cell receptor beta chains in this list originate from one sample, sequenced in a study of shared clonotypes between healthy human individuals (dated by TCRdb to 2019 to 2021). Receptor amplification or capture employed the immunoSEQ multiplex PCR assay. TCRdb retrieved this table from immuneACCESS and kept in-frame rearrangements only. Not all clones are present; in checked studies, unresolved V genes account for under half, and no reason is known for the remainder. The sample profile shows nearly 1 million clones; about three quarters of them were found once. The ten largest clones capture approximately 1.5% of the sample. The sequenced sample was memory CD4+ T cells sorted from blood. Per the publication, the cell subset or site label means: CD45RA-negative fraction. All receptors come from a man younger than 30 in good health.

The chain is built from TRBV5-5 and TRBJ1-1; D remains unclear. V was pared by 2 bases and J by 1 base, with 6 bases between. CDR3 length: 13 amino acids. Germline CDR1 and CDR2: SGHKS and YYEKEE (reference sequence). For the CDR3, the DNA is TGTGCCAGCAGCTTTATGGGGAACACTGAAGCTTTCTTT. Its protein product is CASSFMGNTEAFF. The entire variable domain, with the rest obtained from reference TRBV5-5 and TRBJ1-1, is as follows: DAGVTQSPTHLIKTRGQQVTLRCSPISGHKSVSWYQQVLGQGPQFIFQYYEKEERGRGNFPDRFSARQFPNYSSELNVNALLLGDSALYLCASSFMGNTEAFFGQGTRLTVV.

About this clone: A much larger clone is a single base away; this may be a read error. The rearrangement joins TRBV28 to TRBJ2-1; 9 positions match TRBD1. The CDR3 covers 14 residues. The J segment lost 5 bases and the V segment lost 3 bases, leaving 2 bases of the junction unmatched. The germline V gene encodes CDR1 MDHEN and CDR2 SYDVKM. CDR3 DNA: TGTGCCAGCAGTTTGGACAGGGGCCACAATGAGCAGTTCTTC. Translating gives CASSLDRGHNEQFF.

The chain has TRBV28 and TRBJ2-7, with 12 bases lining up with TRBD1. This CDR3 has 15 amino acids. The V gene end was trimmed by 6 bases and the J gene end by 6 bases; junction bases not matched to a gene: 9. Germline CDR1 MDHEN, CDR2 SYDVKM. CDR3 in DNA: TGTGCCAGCAGCCCCGAGGGACAGGGGGCCGGCGAGCAGTACTTC. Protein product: CASSPEGQGAGEQYF.

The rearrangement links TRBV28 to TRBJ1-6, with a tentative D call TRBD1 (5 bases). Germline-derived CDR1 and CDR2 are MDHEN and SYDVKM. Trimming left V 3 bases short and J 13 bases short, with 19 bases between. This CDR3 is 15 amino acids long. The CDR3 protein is CASSLGGTAGRPLHF. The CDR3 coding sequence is TGTGCCAGCAGTTTGGGGGGGACGGCGGGGAGGCCCCTCCACTTT.

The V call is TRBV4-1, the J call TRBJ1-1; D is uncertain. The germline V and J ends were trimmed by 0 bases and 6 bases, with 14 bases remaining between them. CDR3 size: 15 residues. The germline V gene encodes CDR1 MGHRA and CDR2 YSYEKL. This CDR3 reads CASSQDRPFIAEAFF. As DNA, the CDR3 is TGCGCCAGCAGCCAAGATAGGCCTTTTATCGCTGAAGCTTTCTTT.